This T cell receptor beta chain was identified during a study of blood T cell repertoires in COVID-19. The length of the CDR3 is 16 residues. V lost 1 base, J lost 6 bases, and 16 bases lay in between. CDR1 and CDR2 (germline): SEHNR, FQNEAQ (reference sequence). Clones were sequenced by immunoSEQ multiplex PCR, and TCRdb holds only the in-frame ones, with some missing. The table lists about 30,000 clones, 75% to 90% of them singletons. Sequences were obtained from peripheral blood. The receptor was isolated from a man older than 75 with acute or convalescent COVID-19. This chain joins TRBV7-9 and TRBJ1-5, with D possibly being TRBD1 (5 bases). The CDR3 nucleotides are TGTGCCAGCAGCTTAGGACCTCAGGGTCGTGGTCAGCCCCAGCATTTT. Translating it yields CASSLGPQGRGQPQHF.